This T cell receptor beta chain was identified during a study of cytomegalovirus exposure and HLA in healthy donors. PCR was performed using 60 Vbeta and 13 Jbeta primers. Libraries were prepared by immunoSEQ multiplex PCR; TCRdb keeps only in-frame clonotypes and omits some of them. Found here are 150,000 or so clones, less than 90% of them singletons; the top ten hold about 4%. V lost 4 bases, J lost 6 bases, and 6 bases stayed unmatched. This CDR3 spans 13 amino acids. CDR1 and CDR2 (germline): SGHDT, YYEEEE. The sequenced sample was PBMCs. V is TRBV5-6 and J is TRBJ2-7; the match to TRBD1 covers 8 bases. The source of this sequence is a middle-aged man in good health and CMV-seropositive. This chain's CDR3 is CASSPDRGIEQYF. For the CDR3, the DNA is TGTGCCAGCAGCCCAGACAGGGGCATCGAGCAGTACTTC.